This paragraph reports one TCR beta chain. Antigen unknown. This sample stems from a study of T cells expressing NK-cell markers. In the study overall: Beta-chain profiling covered CD3+CD56+NKG2C+, CD3+CD56+NKG2C- and CD3+CD56-NKG2C+ sorted subsets.

Broader study findings: The CD3+CD56-NKG2C+ fraction of a few donors was also led by these clonotypes.

With the 5' RACE reads reprocessed, TCRdb shows one record per CDR3 protein and no DNA. The table lists a few hundred thousand distinct CDR3 sequences. Germline V gene sequence: CDR1 DFQATT, CDR2 SNEGSKA (reference sequence). The CDR3 consists of 12 residues. The sequence came from a young man in good health. The V and J genes are TRBV20-1 and TRBJ2-1; there is no DNA to check the TCRdb D call of TRBD1. The source material was blood T cells: a sorted CD56 or NKG2C T cell subset, CD4+ or CD8+ T cells, or bulk PBMC T cells (not recorded which). Here the CDR3 reads CSASQGVNEQFF.